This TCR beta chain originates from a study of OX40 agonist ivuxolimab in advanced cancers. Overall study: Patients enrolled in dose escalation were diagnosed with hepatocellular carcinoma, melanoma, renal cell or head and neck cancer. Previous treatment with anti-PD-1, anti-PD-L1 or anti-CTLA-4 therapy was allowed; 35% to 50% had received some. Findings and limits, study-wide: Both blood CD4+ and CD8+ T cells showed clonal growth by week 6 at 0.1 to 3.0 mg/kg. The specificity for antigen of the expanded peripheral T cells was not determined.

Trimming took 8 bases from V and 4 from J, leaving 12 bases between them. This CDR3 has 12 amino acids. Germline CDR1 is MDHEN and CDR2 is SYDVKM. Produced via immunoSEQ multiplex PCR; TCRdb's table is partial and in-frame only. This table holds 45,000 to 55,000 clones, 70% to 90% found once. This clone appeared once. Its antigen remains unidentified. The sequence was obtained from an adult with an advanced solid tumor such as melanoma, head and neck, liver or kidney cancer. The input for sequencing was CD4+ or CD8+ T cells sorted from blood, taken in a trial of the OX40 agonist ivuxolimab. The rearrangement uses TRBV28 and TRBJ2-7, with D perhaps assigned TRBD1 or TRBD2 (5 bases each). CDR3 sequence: CASGDQVYEQYF. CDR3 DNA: TGTGCCAGCGGGGACCAGGTGTACGAGCAGTACTTC.